The table lists the clone carrying this T cell receptor beta chain with many counts. Antigen unknown. This CDR3 region has 16 residues. V lost 4 bases and J lost 2; bases outside the gene matches: 11. Healthy Caucasians supplied all donations. The source of the sample is a study of identical twins. General study points: The models systematically underestimated how much out-of-frame TCR alpha was shared in monozygotic twins. Twins shared beta out-of-frame sequences in excess, but this excess was weaker. The study based its conclusions on cross-sectional statistical analysis and did not follow the same donors.

TCRdb passed the 5' RACE reads through MiXCR, listing each CDR3 protein once. The sample has about 570,000 distinct CDR3 sequences; approximately 10% are singletons. This sample also appeared in a second study, on yellow fever vaccine responses in identical twins.

The chain combines TRBV12-3 or TRBV12-4 with TRBJ2-7, with 7 bases identical to TRBD1. The origin of this receptor is a woman between 18 and 29 years old in good health. What was sequenced was PBMCs. Written as DNA, the CDR3 is TGTGCCAGCAGTTGCTTACAGGGGCCCGGGACCTACGAGCAGTACTTC. Its translation: CASSCLQGPGTYEQYF.